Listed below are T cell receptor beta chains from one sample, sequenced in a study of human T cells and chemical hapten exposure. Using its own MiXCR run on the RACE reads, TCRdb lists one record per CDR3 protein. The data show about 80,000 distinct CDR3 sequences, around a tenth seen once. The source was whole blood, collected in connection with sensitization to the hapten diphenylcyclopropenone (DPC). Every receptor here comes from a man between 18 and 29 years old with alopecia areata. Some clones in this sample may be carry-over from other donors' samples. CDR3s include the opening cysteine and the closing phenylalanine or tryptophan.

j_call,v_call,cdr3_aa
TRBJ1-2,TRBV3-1,CASSQVANRHYGYTF
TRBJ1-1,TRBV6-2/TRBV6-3,CASGRQRNEAFF
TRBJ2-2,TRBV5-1,CASRKGATESNTGELFF
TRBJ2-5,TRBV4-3,CASSLGLSETQYF
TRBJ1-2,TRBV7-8,CASSLQGEYGYTF
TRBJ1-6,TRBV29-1,CSVGGDTNSPLHF
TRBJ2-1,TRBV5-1,CASSPRAASYNEQFF
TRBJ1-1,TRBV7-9,CASSLRGKGNTEAFF
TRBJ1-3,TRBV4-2,CASSYEPGPLSGNTIYF
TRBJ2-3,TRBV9,CASSADRGLFTDTQYF
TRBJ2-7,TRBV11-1,CASSLNSAGTGGHEQYF
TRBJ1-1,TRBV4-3,CASSQVSIGAEAFF
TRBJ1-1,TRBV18,CASGRDREDTEAFF